This is a list of T cell receptor beta chains from one sample in a study of blood T cell repertoires in COVID-19. Sequencing used immunoSEQ multiplex PCR; TCRdb keeps in-frame clones, though not all of them. The sample lists approximately 200,000 clones, about 80% occurring once. The specimen sequenced was PBMCs or T cells enriched from blood (not recorded which). The receptors come from a middle-aged woman with acute COVID-19. Each CDR3 is given with its conserved first and last residue. The order of the fields is clone size, V gene, J gene, D gene, CDR3 protein, CDR3 DNA. D genes are given only for firm matches. The listing skips clone size in some rows; elsewhere it reads once, few, many or a size class.

abundance: .
v_gene: TRBV28
j_gene: TRBJ2-3
d_gene: TRBD2
CDR3aa: CASSFPSGASTDTQYF
CDR3nt: TGTGCCAGCAGTTTCCCTAGCGGAGCTAGCACAGATACGCAGTATTTT

abundance: .
v_gene: TRBV13
j_gene: TRBJ2-5
d_gene: TRBD2
CDR3aa: CASGRVAGGVETQYF
CDR3nt: TGTGCCAGCGGCCGAGTAGCGGGAGGTGTGGAGACCCAGTACTTC

abundance: .
v_gene: TRBV19
j_gene: TRBJ2-7
d_gene: TRBD2
CDR3aa: CASSIRLAGFRHTQEQYF
CDR3nt: TGTGCCAGTAGTATACGTCTAGCGGGATTCCGGCACACACAGGAGCAGTACTTC

abundance: .
v_gene: TRBV4-3
j_gene: TRBJ1-4
d_gene: .
CDR3aa: CASSQTQGSNEKLFF
CDR3nt: TGCGCCAGCAGCCAAACACAGGGATCTAATGAAAAACTGTTTTTT

abundance: once
v_gene: TRBV5-5
j_gene: TRBJ2-6
d_gene: .
CDR3aa: CASSMRVTPGPGANVLTF
CDR3nt: TGTGCCAGCAGCATGCGGGTAACTCCTGGGCCTGGGGCCAACGTCCTGACTTTC

abundance: few
v_gene: TRBV19
j_gene: TRBJ1-2
d_gene: TRBD1
CDR3aa: CASSGSGTETAGYTF
CDR3nt: TGTGCCAGTAGTGGATCCGGGACAGAGACCGCTGGCTACACCTTC

abundance: .
v_gene: TRBV28
j_gene: TRBJ1-2
d_gene: TRBD1
CDR3aa: CASSPDRARGYTF
CDR3nt: TGTGCCAGCAGCCCTGACAGGGCACGGGGCTACACCTTC

abundance: .
v_gene: TRBV9
j_gene: TRBJ2-1
d_gene: .
CDR3aa: CASSVGGSTYNEQFF
CDR3nt: TGTGCCAGCAGCGTAGGAGGGAGTACCTACAATGAGCAGTTCTTC

abundance: .
v_gene: TRBV18
j_gene: TRBJ1-1
d_gene: .
CDR3aa: CASSRQQNTEAFF
CDR3nt: TGTGCCAGCTCACGACAGCAGAACACTGAAGCTTTCTTT

abundance: .
v_gene: TRBV6-5
j_gene: TRBJ2-1
d_gene: .
CDR3aa: CASSLQGKGDNEQFF
CDR3nt: TGTGCCAGCAGTCTACAGGGTAAGGGGGACAATGAGCAGTTCTTC

abundance: once
v_gene: TRBV3-1/TRBV3-2
j_gene: TRBJ1-3
d_gene: TRBD1
CDR3aa: CASSQLDRVAGNTIYF
CDR3nt: TGTGCCAGCAGCCAATTGGACAGGGTTGCTGGAAACACCATATATTTT

abundance: .
v_gene: TRBV11-2
j_gene: TRBJ1-2
d_gene: TRBD1
CDR3aa: CASSLAAGQTYGYTF
CDR3nt: TGTGCCAGCAGCTTGGCCGCGGGACAGACTTATGGCTACACCTTC

abundance: .
v_gene: TRBV6-1
j_gene: TRBJ2-2
d_gene: TRBD1
CDR3aa: CASSEGTGGLYSPNTGELFF
CDR3nt: TGTGCCAGCAGTGAAGGGACAGGGGGCTTATATTCACCTAACACCGGGGAGCTGTTTTTT

abundance: .
v_gene: TRBV4-3
j_gene: TRBJ2-5
d_gene: TRBD1
CDR3aa: CASSRDRKETQYF
CDR3nt: TGCGCCAGCAGCAGGGACAGGAAAGAGACCCAGTACTTC

abundance: .
v_gene: TRBV5-6
j_gene: TRBJ1-6
d_gene: .
CDR3aa: CASSGRRDLLHF
CDR3nt: TGTGCCAGCAGCGGCCGGCGGGACCTCCTCCACTTT

abundance: .
v_gene: TRBV7-9
j_gene: TRBJ2-1
d_gene: TRBD1
CDR3aa: CASSPSDRRQSEQFF
CDR3nt: TGTGCCAGCAGCCCGTCGGACAGGAGGCAATCTGAGCAGTTCTTC

abundance: .
v_gene: TRBV6-1
j_gene: TRBJ1-6
d_gene: TRBD1
CDR3aa: CASSATGEVNSSPLHF
CDR3nt: TGTGCCAGCAGTGCGACAGGGGAGGTGAATTCGTCACCCCTCCACTTT

abundance: .
v_gene: TRBV24-1
j_gene: TRBJ1-2
d_gene: .
CDR3aa: CATSDLPGRYGYTF
CDR3nt: TGTGCCACCAGTGATTTGCCAGGGAGGTATGGCTACACCTTC

abundance: .
v_gene: TRBV7-8
j_gene: TRBJ1-4
d_gene: TRBD1
CDR3aa: CASSLVGGQQKLFF
CDR3nt: TGTGCCAGCAGCTTAGTGGGGGGACAGCAAAAACTGTTTTTT

abundance: .
v_gene: TRBV6-2/TRBV6-3
j_gene: TRBJ1-1
d_gene: TRBD1
CDR3aa: CASSPDRGWDWGLVNTEAFF
CDR3nt: TGTGCCAGCAGTCCCGACAGGGGTTGGGATTGGGGTTTGGTTAACACTGAAGCTTTCTTT

abundance: .
v_gene: TRBV27
j_gene: TRBJ1-5
d_gene: .
CDR3aa: CASSLSGGGEQPQHF
CDR3nt: TGTGCCAGCAGTTTATCTGGGGGAGGAGAGCAGCCCCAGCATTTT

abundance: .
v_gene: TRBV12-3/TRBV12-4
j_gene: TRBJ1-2
d_gene: .
CDR3aa: CASSFKGNYGYTF
CDR3nt: TGTGCCAGCAGTTTTAAGGGGAACTATGGCTACACCTTC

abundance: .
v_gene: TRBV30
j_gene: TRBJ1-2
d_gene: .
CDR3aa: CAWSPTGVNYGYTF
CDR3nt: TGTGCCTGGAGCCCCACCGGGGTTAACTATGGCTACACCTTC

abundance: .
v_gene: TRBV28
j_gene: TRBJ1-1
d_gene: TRBD1
CDR3aa: CASSFRGRATEAFF
CDR3nt: TGTGCCAGCAGTTTCAGGGGGCGAGCCACTGAAGCTTTCTTT

abundance: once
v_gene: TRBV19
j_gene: TRBJ1-3
d_gene: .
CDR3aa: CASNHYDSGNTIYF
CDR3nt: TGTGCCAGTAACCACTATGACTCTGGAAACACCATATATTTT

abundance: .
v_gene: TRBV18
j_gene: TRBJ2-3
d_gene: TRBD1
CDR3aa: CASSRQTGLTDTQYF
CDR3nt: TGTGCCAGCTCACGGCAGACAGGGTTGACAGATACGCAGTATTTT

abundance: .
v_gene: TRBV10-3
j_gene: TRBJ1-3
d_gene: TRBD1
CDR3aa: CATGQGGFGNTIYF
CDR3nt: TGTGCCACCGGTCAAGGGGGCTTTGGAAACACCATATATTTT

abundance: .
v_gene: TRBV11-1
j_gene: TRBJ1-6
d_gene: .
CDR3aa: CASSPDRSKNSPLHF
CDR3nt: TGTGCCAGCAGCCCGGACAGATCGAAGAATTCACCCCTCCACTTT

abundance: .
v_gene: TRBV12-3/TRBV12-4
j_gene: TRBJ2-7
d_gene: .
CDR3aa: CASTLGGSYEQYF
CDR3nt: TGTGCCAGCACCCTGGGGGGATCCTACGAGCAGTACTTC

abundance: once
v_gene: TRBV6-5
j_gene: TRBJ1-2
d_gene: TRBD1
CDR3aa: CASRDRSGYTF
CDR3nt: TGTGCCAGCAGGGACAGGTCGGGCTACACCTTC

abundance: few
v_gene: TRBV6-2/TRBV6-3
j_gene: TRBJ1-6
d_gene: .
CDR3aa: CASSLTENSPLHF
CDR3nt: TGTGCCAGCAGTCTCACCGAGAATTCACCCCTCCACTTT